The next 25 T cell receptor beta chains were all read from a single sample in a study of identical twins. Each CDR3 protein gets one entry after TCRdb re-called the 5' RACE reads with MiXCR. This repertoire shows roughly 720,000 distinct CDR3 sequences, approximately 18% found once; its top ten account for around 13%. In addition, the sample was reused for a study of T cells expressing NK-cell markers.

The specimen sequenced was PBMCs. These receptors were collected from a young woman in good health.

V gene TRBV7-9 combines with J gene TRBJ2-3; 11 nucleotides line up with TRBD1. Per the germline V gene, CDR1 is SEHNR and CDR2 is FQNEAQ (reference sequence). The CDR3 loop spans 14 amino acids. Trimming took 3 bases from V and 5 from J; bases not matched to a gene: 1. The CDR3 DNA reads as TGTGCCAGCAGCTTCGGGACAGGGGGAGATACGCAGTATTTT. It encodes CASSFGTGGDTQYF.

There are a few counts of this clonotype. CDR3 DNA: TGTGCTAGTGGTACCCAGACTAGCGGGGGCTACGAGCAGTACTTC. Translation gives CASGTQTSGGYEQYF. V gene TRBV12-5 combines with J gene TRBJ2-7, with 12 bases aligning to TRBD2. Germline V CDR1 and CDR2: LGHNT, FRNRAP. Unmatched junction bases numbered 5, after V lost 5 bases and J lost 3 bases. The CDR3 is made up of 15 amino acids.

The rearrangement links TRBV7-9 to TRBJ1-1; D call uncertain. The ends were cut back, 1 base at V and 8 bases at J, with 17 bases in the middle. CDR1 is SEHNR, CDR2 FQNEAQ, per germline (reference sequence). This CDR3 contains 15 residues. CDR3 residues: CASSLEKGISTEAFF. The DNA of the CDR3 is TGTGCCAGCAGCTTAGAGAAAGGTATCTCGACGGAAGCTTTCTTT. The complete variable domain, with remaining parts taken from reference TRBV7-9 and TRBJ1-1, reads DTGVSQNPRHKITKRGQNVTFRCDPISEHNRLYWYRQTLGQGPEFLTYFQNEAQLEKSRLLSDRFSAERPKGSFSTLEIQRTEQGDSAMYLCASSLEKGISTEAFFGQGTRLTVV.

In the case of this clonotype: The junction does not match germline at one end; this may be a read error. The chain links TRBV20-1 to TRBJ1-2; D not certain. The CDR3 is 12 amino acids. CDR1 and CDR2 from the germline V gene are DFQATT and SNEGSKA (reference sequence). The CDR3 DNA reads TGCAGTGCTAACTCCTTCTTAGGCAGGCCCTACTTC. Encoded protein: CSANSFLGRPYF.

The genes are TRBV7-6 and TRBJ2-2, with 14 positions matching TRBD2. This CDR3 region has 15 residues. Germline loops: CDR1 SGHVS, CDR2 FNYEAQ. Losses at the gene ends were 3 bases for V and 7 bases for J; bases not matched to a gene: 1. CDR3 in amino acids: CASSFGTSGSGELFF. CDR3 coding DNA: TGTGCCAGCAGCTTCGGGACTAGCGGGAGCGGGGAGCTGTTTTTT.

This clonotype was seen a few times. This chain connects TRBV12-3 or TRBV12-4 to TRBJ1-1; no reliable D call. This CDR3 has 13 amino acids. Trimming pared 6 bases from V and 3 bases from J, leaving 11 bases between. CDR3 in DNA: TGTGCCAGCAGGGCCCCCTCGGACACTGAAGCTTTCTTT. As protein: CASRAPSDTEAFF.

This clonotype turned up a few times. The gene calls are TRBV4-2 and TRBJ2-7; TRBD2 might be the D (6 bases). Trimming left V 3 bases short and J 0 bases short, with 9 bases between. The CDR3 runs 14 residues. Per the germline V gene, CDR1 is LGHNA and CDR2 is YNFKEQ. Here the CDR3 DNA reads TGTGCCAGCAGCCAGTTCGGGAGCTCCTACGAGCAGTACTTC. Translation gives CASSQFGSSYEQYF.

In this sample, this clonotype turned up a few times. The J gene is TRBJ2-7, the V gene TRBV7-9, with 7 bases fitting TRBD1. V shed 5 bases, J shed 3 bases, and the junction held 13 bases outside the gene matches. CDR1 is SEHNR, CDR2 FQNEAQ, per germline (reference sequence). The CDR3 totals 16 residues. For the CDR3, the DNA is TGTGCCAGCAGCACCCGACCACAGGGGCTGGACTACGAGCAGTACTTC. Translation: CASSTRPQGLDYEQYF.

This chain joins TRBV27 and TRBJ2-6; D is unresolved. The V end was cut by 3 bases, the J end by 0 bases, with 12 bases between. CDR1 and CDR2 from the germline V gene are MNHEY and SMNVEV (reference sequence). This CDR3 spans 17 amino acids. The CDR3 DNA sequence: TGTGCCAGCAGTTTGCGTGGCCCAAGCTCTGGGGCCAACGTCCTGACTTTC. This translates into CASSLRGPSSGANVLTF.

This clonotype was recorded a few times. The chain carries TRBV5-1 and TRBJ2-4, with 7 bases fitting TRBD1. Germline V gene data show CDR1 as SGHRS and CDR2 as YFSETQ. The CDR3 extends over 15 amino acids. The ends lost 4 bases at V and 1 base at J; junction bases unmatched: 5. CDR3 residues: CASSQGVRAKNIQYF. CDR3 nucleotides: TGCGCCAGCAGCCAGGGGGTCCGTGCCAAAAACATTCAGTACTTC.

The rearrangement links TRBV12-3 or TRBV12-4 to TRBJ2-1; weak D call: TRBD2 (5 bases). This CDR3 contains 13 residues. V lost 7 bases to trimming and J lost 5 bases, with 12 bases between them. This CDR3 is CASTRGRHNEQFF. The CDR3 DNA follows: TGTGCCAGCACCAGAGGGAGACACAATGAGCAGTTCTTC.

The chain links TRBV30 to TRBJ2-3; D is perhaps TRBD2 (5 bases). V was cut by 5 bases and J by 0 bases, with 12 bases left in between. The CDR3 has 14 residues. Per germline, CDR1 GTSNPN and CDR2 SVGIG (reference sequence). The CDR3 DNA is TGTGCCTGGCATCAGCGGCCTAGCACAGATACGCAGTATTTT. It codes for CAWHQRPSTDTQYF. The variable domain in full, completed from reference TRBV30 and TRBJ2-3, reads SQTIHQWPATLVQPVGSPLSLECTVEGTSNPNLYWYRQAAGRGLQLLFYSVGIGQISSEVPQNLSASRPQDRQFILSSKKLLLSDSGFYLCAWHQRPSTDTQYFGPGTRLTVL.

In DNA, the CDR3 is TGTGCCATCAGTGATGTGGGGACTAACGGAAACACCATATATTTT. Protein: CAISDVGTNGNTIYF. The gene calls are TRBV10-3 and TRBJ1-3; the D gene is possibly TRBD1 (5 bases). CDR3 size: 15 residues. The germline CDR1 and CDR2 sequences are ENHRY and SYGVKD. V dropped 3 bases and J dropped 4 bases, with 13 bases sitting between them.

This clonotype was counted a single time. The V gene is TRBV5-4, the J gene TRBJ1-2, with 10 bases lining up with TRBD1. Germline CDR1 SGHNT, CDR2 YYREEE (reference sequence). Trimming took 10 bases from V and 8 from J; bases not matched to a gene: 17. The CDR3 loop spans 15 amino acids. The CDR3 nucleotides read TGTGCCCCCGGTCGGGACAGGGGTGCGATACGCGGCTACACCTTC. It codes for CAPGRDRGAIRGYTF. Full variable domain (remainder filled in from reference TRBV5-4 and TRBJ1-2): ETGVTQSPTHLIKTRGQQVTLRCSSQSGHNTVSWYQQALGQGPQFIFQYYREEENGRGNFPPRFSGLQFPNYSSELNVNALELDDSALYLCAPGRDRGAIRGYTFGSGTRLTVV.

The rearrangement joins TRBV7-2 to TRBJ2-3, with 13 bases lining up with TRBD2. The CDR3 runs 16 residues. CDR1 is SGHTA, CDR2 FQGNSA, per germline. The junction had 7 bases not matched to a gene; V was cut back by 6 bases and J by 4 bases. Here the CDR3 reads CASSSVGLAGADTQYF. For the CDR3, the DNA is TGTGCCAGCAGTTCGGTCGGACTAGCGGGAGCAGATACGCAGTATTTT.

This clonotype has just a few counts. CDR3 region: CASSSPTSYNEQFF. The CDR3 DNA is TGTGCCAGCAGTTCCCCAACTAGCTACAATGAGCAGTTCTTC. The rearrangement uses TRBV12-3 or TRBV12-4 and TRBJ2-1; D is possibly TRBD2 (5 bases). The V end lost 4 bases, the J end lost 3 bases, and 10 bases lay between the germline ends. This CDR3 is 14 amino acids long.

This clonotype was observed a few times. The chain has TRBV20-1 and TRBJ2-7, with a weak D call TRBD2 (5 bases). The V gene lost 0 bases and the J gene lost 4 bases, with 13 bases spanning the gap. The CDR3 contains 14 residues. CDR1 is DFQATT and CDR2 is SNEGSKA in the germline V gene (reference sequence). CDR3 protein: CSARDPSSFYEQYF. The CDR3 DNA follows: TGCAGTGCTAGAGATCCATCTAGCTTTTACGAGCAGTACTTC.

The table lists this clonotype with many counts. The J gene is TRBJ1-5, the V gene TRBV12-3 or TRBV12-4, with no clear D. V dropped 2 bases and J dropped 5 bases, with 7 bases sitting between them. The CDR3 extends over 13 amino acids. The CDR3 DNA reads as TGTGCCAGCAGTTTAATGGAACATCAGCCCCAGCATTTT. Its translation: CASSLMEHQPQHF.

The chain combines TRBV7-8 with TRBJ2-1; maybe TRBD2 (5 bases). The CDR3 spans 13 residues. Germline-derived CDR1 and CDR2 are SGHVS and FQNEAQ. V shed 6 bases and J shed 3 bases, with 9 bases lying between them. The CDR3 loop reads CASRRRDYNEQFF. In nucleotides, the CDR3 is TGTGCCAGCAGGCGCCGGGACTACAATGAGCAGTTCTTC.

This clonotype has at least ten counts. The rearrangement joins TRBV19 to TRBJ1-1; D unclear. Germline V gene data show CDR1 as LNHDA and CDR2 as SQIVND (reference sequence). V gave up 5 bases and J gave up 1 base, with 5 bases separating them. The CDR3 extends over 12 amino acids. In DNA form, the CDR3 reads TGTGCCAGTAGTCGTTCGAACACTGAAGCTTTCTTT. Protein sequence: CASSRSNTEAFF.

V and J are TRBV6-2 or TRBV6-3 and TRBJ2-2; D is unresolved. CDR3 length equals 17 residues. The germline gives CDR1 MNHEY, CDR2 SVGEGT. V was trimmed by 0 bases and J by 2 bases, leaving 13 bases between them. The CDR3 is CASSYSTQDPNTGELFF. CDR3 sequence (DNA): TGTGCCAGCAGTTACTCGACCCAGGACCCTAACACCGGGGAGCTGTTTTTT.

The gene calls are TRBV29-1 and TRBJ2-7, with 7 bases matching TRBD1. The germline CDR1 and CDR2 sequences are SQVTM and ANQGSEA. With V trimmed by 3 bases and J by 1 base, 6 bases remained unmatched. CDR3 size: 14 residues. The DNA of the CDR3 is TGCAGCGTTGATTACCCAGGGGGATCCTACGAGCAGTACTTC. Its protein is CSVDYPGGSYEQYF.

This clonotype was seen a handful of times. The chain couples TRBV7-2 to TRBJ2-7, with TRBD2 identical over 8 bases. This CDR3 region has 14 residues. The trim removed 5 bases at V and 2 bases at J, leaving 5 bases unmatched. Germline CDR1 SGHTA, CDR2 FQGNSA. The CDR3 DNA sequence: TGTGCCAGCAGCCCTCGGGAGGGGGCCTACGAGCAGTACTTC. Protein: CASSPREGAYEQYF.

V usage is TRBV20-1 and J usage is TRBJ2-2; TRBD2 aligns across 8 bases. Germline V gene data show CDR1 as DFQATT and CDR2 as SNEGSKA (reference sequence). The V segment lost 6 bases and the J segment 2 bases; nucleotides outside the gene matches: 5. The length of the CDR3 is 14 residues. CDR3: CSATSGANTGELFF. In nucleotides, the CDR3 is TGCAGTGCCACTAGCGGAGCTAACACCGGGGAGCTGTTTTTT.

The chain uses TRBV7-8 and TRBJ1-1, with 7 bases fitting TRBD1. The CDR3 length is 15 residues. V shed 5 bases, J shed 4 bases, and the junction held 10 bases outside the gene matches. The germline V gene has CDR1 SGHVS and CDR2 FQNEAQ. CDR3: CASSPVLTGFTEAFF. CDR3 sequence (DNA): TGTGCCAGCAGCCCCGTCCTGACAGGGTTCACTGAAGCTTTCTTT.